The rows below give T cell receptor beta chains drawn from one sample of a study of T-cell memory formation after mild COVID-19. TCRdb recomputed calls from the 5' RACE reads with MiXCR, one row per CDR3 protein. The sample lists 350,000 or so distinct CDR3 sequences; roughly 20% were seen once. The sequencing sample was made of PBMCs or a T cell subset sorted from them (not recorded which). The receptors were gathered from an adult woman who had mild COVID-19 (a few samples of this study predate the infection). Cell type and time point are not known. The CDR3 runs from the conserved cysteine through the conserved F or W. D genes are given only for firm matches. Size tells how often a clone was seen (once, few, many) or the class of an expanded clone, and some rows leave it out.

v_gene,d_gene,j_gene,abundance,len,CDR3aa,CDR3nt
TRBV18,TRBD1,TRBJ2-7,-,13,CASSPGTVVEQYF,TGTGCCAGCTCACCAGGGACAGTGGTAGAGCAGTACTTC
TRBV5-6,-,TRBJ2-1,-,17,CASSTRVAGASYNEQFF,TGTGCCAGCAGCACCCGGGTTGCGGGGGCATCCTACAATGAGCAGTTCTTC
TRBV5-1,TRBD2,TRBJ2-1,few,17,CASGNSGRVSSYNEQFF,TGCGCCAGCGGGAACAGCGGGAGGGTATCTTCCTACAATGAGCAGTTCTTC
TRBV2,-,TRBJ1-1,few,12,CASSVGGTEAFF,TGTGCCAGCAGTGTAGGAGGGACTGAAGCTTTCTTT
TRBV10-3,TRBD2,TRBJ2-4,many,16,CAISESWTSGKNIQYF,TGTGCCATCAGTGAGTCCTGGACTAGCGGCAAAAACATTCAGTACTTC
TRBV7-9,-,TRBJ2-7,-,11,CASRNEQGQYF,TGTGCCAGCAGAAACGAACAGGGGCAGTACTTC
TRBV11-3,TRBD2,TRBJ2-3,-,15,CASGTSGSRTDTQYF,TGTGCCAGCGGTACTAGCGGGAGTCGCACAGATACGCAGTATTTT
TRBV5-5,TRBD1,TRBJ1-2,few,16,CASTNDPGQSGYGYTF,TGTGCCAGCACGAACGACCCGGGACAGTCGGGCTATGGCTACACCTTC
TRBV5-1,TRBD1,TRBJ2-3,few,15,CASSEQGAPTDTQYF,TGCGCCAGCAGTGAACAGGGGGCCCCCACAGATACGCAGTATTTT
TRBV5-1,-,TRBJ1-2,few,13,CASSPGTSRGYTF,TGCGCCAGCAGCCCTGGGACATCCCGCGGCTACACCTTC
TRBV5-1,-,TRBJ2-3,few,15,CASSLAGKSTDTQYF,TGCGCCAGCAGCTTGGCAGGGAAGAGCACAGATACGCAGTATTTT
TRBV25-1,TRBD2,TRBJ2-1,few,16,CASSYTGTREYNEQFF,TGTGCCAGCAGTTATACCGGGACTAGGGAGTACAATGAGCAGTTCTTC
TRBV9,-,TRBJ2-7,-,14,CASRPFSHKDEQYF,TGTGCCAGCAGACCCTTCTCGCACAAAGACGAGCAGTACTTC
TRBV5-1,TRBD2,TRBJ2-1,-,15,CASSFGLAGANEQFF,TGCGCCAGCAGCTTCGGACTAGCGGGAGCGAATGAGCAGTTCTTC
TRBV6-2/TRBV6-3,-,TRBJ2-3,-,16,CASSYSSEGGTDTQYF,TGTGCCAGCAGTTACTCCAGCGAGGGGGGCACAGATACGCAGTATTTT
TRBV5-1,TRBD2,TRBJ2-7,-,15,CASSELAPSSYEQYF,TGCGCCAGCAGCGAACTAGCGCCGAGCTCCTACGAGCAGTACTTC
TRBV20-1,TRBD1,TRBJ1-2,-,13,CSERRGEGYGYTF,TGCAGTGAGCGCAGGGGGGAAGGGTATGGCTACACCTTC
TRBV9,-,TRBJ2-1,-,13,CASSELAYNEQFF,TGTGCCAGCAGCGAACTAGCCTACAATGAGCAGTTCTTC
TRBV7-2,-,TRBJ2-3,-,13,CASSKDGTDTQYF,TGTGCCAGCAGCAAGGACGGCACAGATACGCAGTATTTT
TRBV19,TRBD1,TRBJ1-2,-,13,CASRRDSNYGYTF,TGTGCCAGTCGGAGGGACAGTAACTATGGCTACACCTTC
TRBV7-2,-,TRBJ2-7,-,13,CASSTGLGYEQYF,TGTGCCAGCAGCACGGGACTTGGCTACGAGCAGTACTTC
TRBV29-1,TRBD1,TRBJ2-7,few,13,CSVGQGAVDEQYF,TGCAGCGTGGGACAGGGGGCCGTCGACGAGCAGTACTTC
TRBV6-5,TRBD1,TRBJ2-7,-,13,CASSYGQVREQYF,TGTGCCAGCAGTTACGGACAGGTACGGGAGCAGTACTTC
TRBV10-3,TRBD1,TRBJ2-5,few,14,CAISEGTVQETQYF,TGTGCCATCAGTGAGGGGACAGTACAAGAGACCCAGTACTTC
TRBV19,-,TRBJ2-5,few,14,CASSLAPARETQYF,TGTGCCAGTAGTCTGGCCCCGGCGAGGGAGACCCAGTACTTC
TRBV11-2,TRBD1,TRBJ2-3,few,16,CASSPRQGIKEDTQYF,TGTGCCAGCAGCCCCCGACAGGGTATAAAGGAGGATACGCAGTATTTT
TRBV6-1,-,TRBJ1-5,-,14,CASSPGRGTQPQHF,TGTGCCAGCAGCCCAGGGAGGGGGACTCAGCCCCAGCATTTT
TRBV9,-,TRBJ1-5,once,16,CASGAPGGDSNQPQHF,TGTGCCAGCGGGGCCCCTGGGGGGGATAGCAATCAGCCCCAGCATTTT
TRBV5-1,TRBD2,TRBJ2-5,-,15,CASSLASGFQETQYF,TGCGCCAGCAGCTTGGCTAGCGGTTTCCAAGAGACCCAGTACTTC
TRBV29-1,-,TRBJ2-5,few,14,CSGTARRGRETQYF,TGCAGCGGTACTGCGAGGCGGGGGCGGGAGACCCAGTACTTC
TRBV7-9,-,TRBJ1-1,few,13,CASSLQQDTEAFF,TGTGCCAGCAGCTTACAGCAGGACACTGAAGCTTTCTTT
TRBV9,TRBD1,TRBJ1-1,-,16,CASSSVGQGPNTEAFF,TGTGCCAGCAGCAGCGTGGGACAGGGACCGAACACTGAAGCTTTCTTT
TRBV4-3,-,TRBJ1-6,few,18,CASSQTPDSSSYNSPLHF,TGCGCCAGCAGCCAAACCCCCGACAGTAGCTCCTATAATTCACCCCTCCACTTT
TRBV6-5,-,TRBJ2-1,-,13,CASSGLPGDEQFF,TGTGCCAGCAGTGGGCTCCCTGGGGATGAGCAGTTCTTC
TRBV5-1,-,TRBJ1-1,-,16,CASSLDGTGRLTEAFF,TGCGCCAGCAGCTTGGATGGTACAGGGAGATTAACTGAAGCTTTCTTT